The present T cell receptor (beta chain) was sequenced within a study of cytomegalovirus exposure and HLA in healthy donors. The study ran its PCR with 60 Vbeta and 13 Jbeta primers. Clones were sequenced by immunoSEQ multiplex PCR, and TCRdb holds only the in-frame ones, with some missing. The sample includes approximately 190,000 clones, 80% to 85% of them seen just once. Study-wide results and caveats: The study assumed roughly uniform donor sequencing depth for presence/absence analyses. Later work showed greater clonal expansion in HLA-associated TCR beta chains than in equally common others.

In regard to this clone: The antigen remains undetermined.

The CDR3 has 14 residues. Germline V gives CDR1 MDHEN, CDR2 SYDVKM. With 4 bases removed from V and 4 bases from J, the gap between germline ends came to 13 bases. The material sequenced was PBMCs. This chain links TRBV28 with TRBJ1-1; perhaps TRBD1 as D (5 bases). The TCR sequence derives from a woman aged 50 to 65 in good health and CMV-seropositive. In DNA form, the CDR3 reads TGTGCCAGCAGTTCCTCTGGGGCGGTCACTGAAGCTTTCTTT. Protein: CASSSSGAVTEAFF.